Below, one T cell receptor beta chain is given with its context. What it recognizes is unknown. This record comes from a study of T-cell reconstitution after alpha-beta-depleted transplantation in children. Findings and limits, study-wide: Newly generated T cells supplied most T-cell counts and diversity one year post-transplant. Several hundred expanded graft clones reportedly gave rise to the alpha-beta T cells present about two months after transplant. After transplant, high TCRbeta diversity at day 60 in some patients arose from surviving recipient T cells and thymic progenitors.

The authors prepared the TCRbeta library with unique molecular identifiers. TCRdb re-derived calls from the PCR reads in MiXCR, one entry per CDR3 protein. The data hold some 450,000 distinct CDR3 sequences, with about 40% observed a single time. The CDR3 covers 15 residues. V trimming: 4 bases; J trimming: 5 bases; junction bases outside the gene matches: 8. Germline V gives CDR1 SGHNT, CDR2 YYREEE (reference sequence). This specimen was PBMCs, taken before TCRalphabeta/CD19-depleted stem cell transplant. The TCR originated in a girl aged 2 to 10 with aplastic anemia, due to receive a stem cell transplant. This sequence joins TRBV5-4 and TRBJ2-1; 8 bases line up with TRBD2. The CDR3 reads CASSHVAGTDNEQFF. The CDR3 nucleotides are TGTGCCAGCAGCCACGTAGCGGGGACCGACAATGAGCAGTTCTTC.